Below, 15 T cell receptor beta chains from the same sample are listed, as sequenced in a study of CD8 T cells in Susac syndrome. Random hexamers were used to reverse transcribe the RNA input (0.5 to 1 ug). TCRdb re-called the immunoSEQ multiplex PCR reads with MiXCR, one entry per CDR3 protein. Of about 120,000 distinct CDR3 sequences listed, about 92% were seen once; the top ten hold about 0.09%. The sequenced sample was CD4+ T cells from PBMCs. Every receptor here comes from a human donor with multiple sclerosis.

This chain uses TRBV3-1 with TRBJ1-1, with D unclear. This CDR3 comprises 14 residues. Germline CDR1 is LGHDT and CDR2 is YNNKEL (reference sequence). The V and J ends lost 0 bases and 3 bases respectively, with 8 bases between them. DNA of the CDR3: TGTGCCAGCAGCCAAGAACCAAGGCACACTGAAGCTTTCTTT. Encoded protein: CASSQEPRHTEAFF.

The V gene is TRBV4-2, the J gene TRBJ2-2; 10 nucleotides match TRBD2. CDR3 length: 15 amino acids. J lost 1 base, V lost 6 bases, and 2 bases had no gene match. Germline loops: CDR1 LGHNA, CDR2 YNFKEQ. The CDR3 DNA follows: TGTGCCAGCAGGAGACTAGCGGGGAACACCGGGGAGCTGTTTTTT. This translates into CASRRLAGNTGELFF.

The V gene is TRBV7-2, the J gene TRBJ2-7; TRBD1 matches at 7 bases. Losses at the gene ends were 4 bases for V and 0 bases for J; bases not matched to a gene: 6. Germline loops: CDR1 SGHTA, CDR2 FQGNSA. The CDR3 extends over 15 amino acids. The CDR3 here is CASSSWGTASYEQYF. The CDR3 region has the DNA TGTGCCAGCAGCTCGTGGGGGACAGCCTCCTACGAGCAGTACTTC. The complete variable domain, with remaining parts taken from reference TRBV7-2 and TRBJ2-7, reads GAGVSQSPSNKVTEKGKDVELRCDPISGHTALYWYRQSLGQGLEFLIYFQGNSAPDKSGLPSDRFSAERTGGSVSTLTIQRTQQEDSAVYLCASSSWGTASYEQYFGPGTRLTVT.

V usage is TRBV11-3 and J usage is TRBJ2-7, with TRBD1 matching 9 bases. V was clipped by 4 bases and J by 4 bases; unmatched bases: 11. The CDR3 sequence is 16 residues long. The germline gives CDR1 SGHNT, CDR2 YENEEA. Here the CDR3 DNA reads TGTGCCAGCAGCTCGACAGGGGGATGTGGTCGATACGAGCAGTACTTC. It specifies CASSSTGGCGRYEQYF.

This clonotype was counted once. CDR3 amino acids: CAWSDVSPLHF. CDR3 DNA sequence: TGTGCCTGGAGTGACGTATCACCCCTCCACTTT. This rearrangement joins TRBV30 to TRBJ1-6, with D unclear. V lost 1 base and J 10 bases, leaving 5 bases between the germline ends. The CDR3 spans 11 residues. CDR1 is GTSNPN and CDR2 is SVGIG in the germline V gene (reference sequence). The whole variable domain, filled in from reference TRBV30 and TRBJ1-6, reads SQTIHQWPATLVQPVGSPLSLECTVEGTSNPNLYWYRQAAGRGLQLLFYSVGIGQISSEVPQNLSASRPQDRQFILSSKKLLLSDSGFYLCAWSDVSPLHFGNGTRLTVT.

This rearrangement joins TRBV28 to TRBJ1-2; no definite D call. This CDR3 has 13 residues. With 10 bases removed from V and 0 bases from J, the gap between germline ends came to 12 bases. CDR1 is MDHEN, CDR2 SYDVKM, per germline. This CDR3 is CAIQTSTNYGYTF. CDR3 nucleotide sequence: TGTGCCATCCAAACCAGCACTAACTATGGCTACACCTTC.

The chain uses TRBV20-1 and TRBJ2-3; D is perhaps TRBD1 (5 bases). V lost 5 bases and J lost 4, with 16 bases in between. CDR3 size: 14 residues. CDR1 and CDR2 (germline): DFQATT, SNEGSKA (reference sequence). CDR3 amino acids: CSAGSWQGADTQYF. Here the CDR3 DNA reads TGCAGTGCTGGCTCGTGGCAGGGCGCAGATACGCAGTATTTT.

This chain uses TRBV20-1 with TRBJ2-7; tentatively, D is TRBD1 (7 bases). Looked up from germline, CDR1 is DFQATT and CDR2 is SNEGSKA (reference sequence). The CDR3 totals 13 residues. Here the CDR3 DNA reads TGCAGCTGGGATTCGCGGGACAGCTACGAGCAGTACTTC. It codes for CSWDSRDSYEQYF.

This clonotype was detected only a few times. This rearrangement joins TRBV30 to TRBJ2-7; either TRBD1 or TRBD2 may fit D (6 bases each). In germline, CDR1 is GTSNPN, CDR2 SVGIG (reference sequence). The CDR3 consists of 14 residues. Trimming shortened V by 0 bases and J by 3 bases, and 12 bases separated the two germline ends. DNA for the CDR3: TGTGCCTGGAGTGTATGGGGGGCGGTCTACGAGCAGTACTTC. This translates into CAWSVWGAVYEQYF.

The CDR3 nucleotides are TGTGCCAGCAGCTTAGTTAGTAGCCAGGAGTTGGGCACTGAAGCTTTCTTT. As protein: CASSLVSSQELGTEAFF. The V and J genes are TRBV7-9 and TRBJ1-1; D gene ambiguous. The CDR3 extends over 17 amino acids. Trimming shortened V by 1 base and J by 4 bases, and 19 bases separated the two germline ends. Germline V gives CDR1 SEHNR, CDR2 FQNEAQ (reference sequence). Complete variable domain (other parts from reference TRBV7-9 and TRBJ1-1): DTGVSQNPRHKITKRGQNVTFRCDPISEHNRLYWYRQTLGQGPEFLTYFQNEAQLEKSRLLSDRFSAERPKGSFSTLEIQRTEQGDSAMYLCASSLVSSQELGTEAFFGQGTRLTVV.

The chain uses TRBV13 and TRBJ2-3; no definite D call. The CDR3 loop spans 14 amino acids. V lost 2 bases to trimming and J lost 6 bases, with 12 bases between them. Germline CDR1 reads PRHDT; CDR2 reads FYEKMQ (reference sequence). The CDR3 sequence is CASSLRTGTDTQYF. The CDR3 DNA is TGTGCCAGCAGCTTACGGACGGGTACGGATACGCAGTATTTT.

V is TRBV7-2 and J is TRBJ2-3; no definite D call. The germline gives CDR1 SGHTA, CDR2 FQGNSA. With 7 bases removed from V and 0 bases from J, the gap between germline ends came to 11 bases. The CDR3 is 14 residues long. The CDR3 loop reads CASTLSTSTDTQYF. DNA for the CDR3: TGTGCCAGCACCCTAAGCACTAGCACAGATACGCAGTATTTT.

This clonotype has a single count. This rearrangement joins TRBV19 to TRBJ2-5; 9 positions agree with TRBD1. CDR1 is LNHDA, CDR2 SQIVND, per germline (reference sequence). The CDR3 covers 14 residues. The V segment lost 6 bases and the J segment 2 bases; nucleotides outside the gene matches: 4. As DNA, the CDR3 is TGTGCCAGTAGAGACAGGGGGGCACAAGAGACCCAGTACTTC. Encoded protein: CASRDRGAQETQYF.

The rearrangement uses TRBV7-2 and TRBJ2-1; D gene uncertain. CDR3 length: 14 amino acids. V dropped 1 base and J dropped 6 bases, with 10 bases sitting between them. Germline V gene sequence: CDR1 SGHTA, CDR2 FQGNSA. Here the CDR3 DNA reads TGTGCCAGCAGCTTAGGTGAAGCCTTCAATGAGCAGTTCTTC. This codes for CASSLGEAFNEQFF.

This sequence joins TRBV7-8 and TRBJ1-5; D remains unclear. V was clipped by 1 base and J by 1 base, with 8 bases between them. Germline V gene lookup returns CDR1 SGHVS and CDR2 FQNEAQ. The CDR3 consists of 15 residues. The CDR3 is CASSLVSGSNQPQHF. In nucleotides, the CDR3 is TGTGCCAGCAGCTTAGTATCGGGCAGCAATCAGCCCCAGCATTTT.